The 26 T cell receptor beta chains presented below share a single source sample, sequenced in a study of metastatic and nonmetastatic thyroid tumors. No patient received treatment before thyroid surgery. From the PCR reads, TCRdb re-called clones with MiXCR. Seen here are fewer than 25,000 clones, about a quarter observed once, and the top ten hold around 3%. The sequenced sample consisted of blood. The receptors originated from a male donor with papillary thyroid cancer or a benign thyroid nodule (not recorded which). Some clones in this sample may be carry-over from other donors' samples.

The chain links TRBV7-9 to TRBJ2-5; no definite D call. V was pared by 4 bases and J by 3 bases, with 3 bases between. There are 11 residues in the CDR3. Germline V lookup: CDR1 SEHNR, CDR2 FQNEAQ (reference sequence). The CDR3 sequence is CASSWEETQYF. Written as DNA, the CDR3 is TGTGCCAGCAGCTGGGAAGAGACCCAGTACTTC.

The chain is built from TRBV15 and TRBJ1-1, with 10 bases fitting TRBD1. The CDR3 sequence is 15 residues long. Germline CDR1 and CDR2: LNHNV and YYDKDF (reference sequence). The V and J ends lost 1 base and 4 bases, in that order; junction bases with no gene match: 3. The CDR3 DNA reads as TGTGCCACCAGCAGAGGGGGACAGGGGTCCACTGAAGCTTTCTTT. Residues: CATSRGGQGSTEAFF. Based on the CDR3 plus reference TRBV15 and TRBJ1-1, the full variable domain is DAMVIQNPRYQVTQFGKPVTLSCSQTLNHNVMYWYQQKSSQAPKLLFHYYDKDFNNEADTPDNFQSRRPNTSFCFLDIRSPGLGDTAMYLCATSRGGQGSTEAFFGQGTRLTVV.

This clone was found many times. The chain joins TRBV9 to TRBJ2-3; 15 nucleotides agree with TRBD2. Losses at the gene ends were 6 bases for V and 2 bases for J; bases not matched to a gene: 4. Germline CDR1 reads SGDLS; CDR2 reads YYNGEE. This CDR3 contains 16 residues. This chain's CDR3 is CASNGLAGGPTDTQYF. The CDR3 nucleotides read TGTGCCAGCAATGGACTAGCGGGGGGGCCCACAGATACGCAGTATTTT. The full variable domain, with the rest looked up from reference TRBV9 and TRBJ2-3, is DSGVTQTPKHLITATGQRVTLRCSPRSGDLSVYWYQQSLDQGLQFLIQYYNGEERAKGNILERFSAQQFPDLHSELNLSSLELGDSALYFCASNGLAGGPTDTQYFGPGTRLTVL.

This clone was counted a few times. Mismatch with germline at one junction end may stem from a read error. CDR3 sequence (DNA): TGTGCCGGCAGGGTGCAGGTGGGCGGCTACACCTTC. This sequence encodes CAGRVQVGGYTF. The chain has TRBV28 and TRBJ1-2; possible D gene TRBD1, 5 bases. The CDR3 is 12 amino acids. Per germline, CDR1 MDHEN and CDR2 SYDVKM.

The chain links TRBV29-1 to TRBJ2-5; D is undetermined. The CDR3 runs to 12 residues. The germline V and J ends were trimmed by 8 bases and 5 bases, with 15 bases remaining between them. CDR1 is SQVTM, CDR2 ANQGSEA, per germline. CDR3 protein: CSLGPSRETQYF. CDR3 nucleotide sequence: TGCAGCCTAGGTCCGTCTCGGGAGACCCAGTACTTC.

This clone appeared a few times. The chain is built from TRBV30 and TRBJ2-7; 10 nucleotides agree with TRBD1. J lost 5 bases, V lost 3 bases, and 7 bases had no gene match. Germline-derived CDR1 and CDR2 are GTSNPN and SVGIG (reference sequence). The CDR3 covers 14 residues. CDR3 bases: TGTGCCTGGAGAGACCGGGACAGGGGCCACGAGCAGTACTTC. It encodes CAWRDRDRGHEQYF.

This clone was counted a few times. The chain has TRBV7-2 and TRBJ2-7; 11 nucleotides align to TRBD2. Germline CDR1 SGHTA, CDR2 FQGNSA. The CDR3 sequence is 14 residues long. V lost 6 bases and J lost 1; bases outside the gene matches: 2. The CDR3: CASRSSGGSYEQYF. The CDR3 nucleotides read TGTGCCAGCAGGTCTAGCGGGGGGTCCTACGAGCAGTACTTC.

This clone occurred many times. The chain employs TRBV2 and TRBJ2-7; 8 bases line up with TRBD2. Germline CDR1 is SNHLY and CDR2 is FYNNEI. Trimming took 7 bases from V and 1 from J; bases not matched to a gene: 18. CDR3 length equals 18 residues. The CDR3 is CASTPIVNGGGWSYEQYF. CDR3 nucleotide sequence: TGTGCCAGCACCCCCATCGTCAACGGGGGGGGGTGGTCCTACGAGCAGTACTTC.

The chain couples TRBV5-6 to TRBJ1-6; TRBD1 is a possible D gene (6 bases). Trimming stripped 4 bases from V and 10 bases from J, with 15 bases between. This CDR3 spans 14 amino acids. Germline lookup yields CDR1 SGHDT and CDR2 YYEEEE. This CDR3 is CASSTGLGGSPLHF. As DNA, the CDR3 is TGTGCCAGCAGCACAGGGCTTGGGGGATCACCCCTCCACTTT.

This sequence joins TRBV20-1 and TRBJ2-3, with 8 bases identical to TRBD2. CDR1 DFQATT and CDR2 SNEGSKA come from the germline V gene (reference sequence). The CDR3 consists of 15 residues. V was clipped by 1 base and J by 6 bases; unmatched bases: 9. The CDR3 coding sequence is TGCAGTGCTAGAGTGGGTAGCGGGGCGGGGGATACGCAGTATTTT. It yields the protein CSARVGSGAGDTQYF.

In its sample, this clone ranks as medium-sized. The chain uses TRBV4-3 and TRBJ1-2, with 7 bases lining up with TRBD1. Germline CDR1 reads LGHNA; CDR2 reads YSLEER. V lost 3 bases to trimming and J lost 0 bases; unmatched junction nucleotides: 7. The CDR3 spans 16 residues. CDR3 region: CASSQVEGATNYGYTF. Written as DNA, the CDR3 is TGCGCCAGCAGCCAGGTTGAGGGGGCGACTAACTATGGCTACACCTTC.

This clone came up many times. The J gene is TRBJ2-1, the V gene TRBV20-1, with 10 bases lining up with TRBD2. Unmatched junction bases numbered 10, after V lost 4 bases and J lost 4 bases. This CDR3 spans 16 amino acids. Looked up from germline, CDR1 is DFQATT and CDR2 is SNEGSKA (reference sequence). CDR3 residues: CSANPAGGPSYNEQFF. The CDR3 coding sequence is TGCAGTGCTAACCCAGCGGGAGGGCCCAGTTACAATGAGCAGTTCTTC.

This clone was picked up many times. The V gene is TRBV5-1, the J gene TRBJ2-3; possibly TRBD2 for D (6 bases). Germline CDR1 reads SGHRS; CDR2 reads YFSETQ. This CDR3 contains 15 residues. V was shortened by 3 bases and J by 2 bases, with 13 bases between the two germline ends. The CDR3 spells CASSSSSDSTDTQYF. The DNA for the CDR3 is TGCGCCAGCAGCTCCTCTAGCGATTCCACAGATACGCAGTATTTT.

This clone appeared many times. This may stem from a read error, because a much larger clone lies one nucleotide away. The same CDR3 can be traced to other DNA sequences in this sample. The chain links TRBV28 to TRBJ2-1, with D perhaps TRBD1 (5 bases). This CDR3 has 14 residues. Germline CDR1 reads MDHEN; CDR2 reads SYDVKM. V shed 6 bases and J shed 7 bases, with 16 bases lying between them. CDR3 DNA: TGTGCCAGCAGGAGAGGCAGGGATCTAAATGAGCAGTTCTTC. Translated: CASRRGRDLNEQFF.

CDR3 residues: CASSVRQGGVHGYTF. Written as DNA, the CDR3 is TGCGCCAGCAGCGTGAGGCAGGGGGGAGTTCATGGCTACACCTTC. The chain links TRBV4-3 to TRBJ1-2; TRBD1 agrees at 7 bases. The CDR3 spans 15 residues. The V gene end was trimmed by 5 bases and the J gene end by 6 bases; junction bases not matched to a gene: 12. Germline-derived CDR1 and CDR2 are LGHNA and YSLEER.

The gene calls are TRBV9 and TRBJ2-1; tentatively, D is TRBD1 or TRBD2 (5 bases each). The CDR3 totals 14 residues. Germline V lookup: CDR1 SGDLS, CDR2 YYNGEE. Trimming shortened V by 4 bases and J by 8 bases, and 16 bases separated the two germline ends. CDR3 loop: CASSLWGSGDEQFF. In DNA form, the CDR3 reads TGTGCCAGCAGCCTCTGGGGGAGTGGGGATGAGCAGTTCTTC.

Relative to its sample, this clone is medium-sized. V usage is TRBV6-4 and J usage is TRBJ1-1, with D uncertain. CDR1 is MRHNA and CDR2 is SNTAGT in the germline V gene. This CDR3 is 14 amino acids long. V lost 2 bases and J lost 0, with 7 bases in between. CDR3 region: CASSDRGMNTEAFF. The CDR3 region has the DNA TGTGCCAGCAGTGACCGGGGAATGAACACTGAAGCTTTCTTT.

A few counts support this clone. One base away lies a much larger clone, so this may be a sequencing read error. Other DNA sequences within the sample encode an identical CDR3. The V and J genes are TRBV5-4 and TRBJ2-1, with a weak D call TRBD2 (5 bases). Per the germline V gene, CDR1 is SGHNT and CDR2 is YYREEE (reference sequence). V lost 9 bases to trimming and J lost 10 bases, with 14 bases between them. This CDR3 has 11 residues. In DNA, the CDR3 is TGTGCCACCATCTCCCCGGGGGAGCAGTTCTTC. Translated, it gives CATISPGEQFF. Complete variable domain (other parts from reference TRBV5-4 and TRBJ2-1): ETGVTQSPTHLIKTRGQQVTLRCSSQSGHNTVSWYQQALGQGPQFIFQYYREEENGRGNFPPRFSGLQFPNYSSELNVNALELDDSALYLCATISPGEQFFGPGTRLTVL.

The chain has TRBV27 and TRBJ2-7; 7 bases line up with TRBD1. Germline loops: CDR1 MNHEY, CDR2 SMNVEV (reference sequence). The ends lost 3 bases at V and 3 bases at J; junction bases unmatched: 2. The CDR3 has 13 residues. Here the CDR3 DNA reads TGTGCCAGCAGTTTTAACAGGGGCTACGAGCAGTACTTC. Its protein product is CASSFNRGYEQYF.

This clone was observed a handful of times. The chain combines TRBV6-2 or TRBV6-3 with TRBJ2-2; no reliable D call. V lost 4 bases, J lost 4 bases, and 10 bases lay in between. This CDR3 is built from 14 residues. Germline CDR1 is MNHEY and CDR2 is SVGEGT. The CDR3 region has the DNA TGTGCCAGCAGTTTTGGCTCAGCCACCGGGGAGCTGTTTTTT. As protein: CASSFGSATGELFF.

The V and J genes are TRBV10-2 and TRBJ1-2; 10 bases are shared with TRBD1. The CDR3 spans 13 residues. Germline CDR1 is WSHSY and CDR2 is SAAADI. With 6 bases clipped from V and 3 bases from J, the junction kept 1 base outside the gene matches. The CDR3 sequence: CASRGTGDYGYTF. The CDR3 coding sequence is TGCGCCAGCAGAGGGACAGGGGACTATGGCTACACCTTC.

This clone rates as medium-sized. The V and J genes are TRBV5-6 and TRBJ2-7, with 9 nucleotides matching TRBD1. This CDR3 has 15 amino acids. The germline gives CDR1 SGHDT, CDR2 YYEEEE. Trimming took 0 bases from V and 6 from J; bases not matched to a gene: 7. The CDR3, as DNA: TGTGCCAGCAGCTTGGCCCGGACAGGGGTGCGCGAGCAGTACTTC. It translates to CASSLARTGVREQYF.

The chain employs TRBV11-3 and TRBJ2-7; D gene uncertain. Germline V gene lookup returns CDR1 SGHNT and CDR2 YENEEA. There are 14 residues in the CDR3. V was clipped by 5 bases and J by 3 bases, with 14 bases between them. The CDR3 bases are TGTGCCAGCAGCAAGTCGGACGGAGTCTACGAGCAGTACTTC. Translation: CASSKSDGVYEQYF.

By proportion, this clone is medium-sized. The V call is TRBV12-3 or TRBV12-4, the J call TRBJ1-2; TRBD1 is a possible D gene (5 bases). CDR3 size: 13 residues. V lost 8 bases to trimming and J lost 0 bases, with 10 bases between them. The CDR3 DNA reads TGTGCCAGCGGAAAACAGGCTAACTATGGCTACACCTTC. Translated, it gives CASGKQANYGYTF.

The V and J genes are TRBV7-3 and TRBJ2-2; D is unclear. Trimming cost V 4 bases and J 1 base, with 7 bases left between them. The CDR3 contains 14 residues. CDR1 SGHTA and CDR2 FQGTGA come from the germline V gene. The CDR3 protein is CASSSDGNTGELFF. The DNA for the CDR3 is TGTGCCAGCAGCTCGGACGGGAACACCGGGGAGCTGTTTTTT.

A few counts support this clone. J is TRBJ2-5 and V is TRBV28; 8 bases line up with TRBD1. CDR3 length: 16 residues. CDR1 and CDR2 (germline): MDHEN, SYDVKM. With V trimmed by 7 bases and J by 4 bases, 14 bases remained unmatched. CDR3 coding DNA: TGTGCCAGCACCCAGAGAGGACAGGGAAGGCGAGAGACCCAGTACTTC. It is translated as CASTQRGQGRRETQYF.